This T cell receptor (beta chain) was captured in a study of blood T cell repertoires in COVID-19. The repertoire was sequenced with immunoSEQ multiplex PCR; TCRdb's copy has only in-frame clones and lacks some. The data contain approximately 260,000 clones, 75% to 90% of them singletons. Individuals drawn from around 25 US areas were about 18 to 90 years old. Grouping used clinical history reported by participants in a survey and questionnaire. V lost 10 bases and J 9 bases, leaving 13 bases between the germline ends. This CDR3 has 12 residues. Germline CDR1 SNHLY, CDR2 FYNNEI. This clone turned up a few times.

This chain joins TRBV2 and TRBJ1-6; no firm D call. Sequenced sample: PBMCs or T cells enriched from blood (not recorded which). The clonotype was recovered from a woman aged 25-40 years with acute COVID-19. CDR3 amino acids: CATRRSASPLHF. In DNA, the CDR3 is TGTGCCACAAGGAGGTCCGCTTCACCCCTCCACTTT.